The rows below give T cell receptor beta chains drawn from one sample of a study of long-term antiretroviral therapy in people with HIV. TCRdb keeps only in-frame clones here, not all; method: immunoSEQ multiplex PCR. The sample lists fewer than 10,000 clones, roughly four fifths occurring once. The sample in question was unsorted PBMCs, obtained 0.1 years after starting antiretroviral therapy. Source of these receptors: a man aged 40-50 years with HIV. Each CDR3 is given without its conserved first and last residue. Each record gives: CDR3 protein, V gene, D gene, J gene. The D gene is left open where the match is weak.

CDR3aa: ASSQARQGVYEQY; v_gene: TRBV16; d_gene: NA; j_gene: TRBJ2-7
CDR3aa: ASSQGQSNQPQH; v_gene: TRBV18; d_gene: TRBD1; j_gene: TRBJ1-5
CDR3aa: ASSHPLVPYEQY; v_gene: TRBV7-9; d_gene: NA; j_gene: TRBJ2-7
CDR3aa: ASSPRQGDTGELF; v_gene: TRBV18; d_gene: TRBD1; j_gene: TRBJ2-2
CDR3aa: ASSMVGRTYEQY; v_gene: TRBV19; d_gene: NA; j_gene: TRBJ2-7
CDR3aa: ASSPGTGNTIY; v_gene: TRBV18; d_gene: NA; j_gene: TRBJ1-3
CDR3aa: ASSQVGVEQY; v_gene: TRBV4-1; d_gene: NA; j_gene: TRBJ2-7
CDR3aa: ASSLRRGGELF; v_gene: TRBV7-6; d_gene: NA; j_gene: TRBJ2-2
CDR3aa: ASSLSSHTDTQY; v_gene: TRBV7-2; d_gene: NA; j_gene: TRBJ2-3
CDR3aa: ASSYTQSYEQY; v_gene: TRBV6-6; d_gene: NA; j_gene: TRBJ2-7
CDR3aa: ASRHLGATDTQY; v_gene: TRBV4-1; d_gene: NA; j_gene: TRBJ2-3
CDR3aa: ANGRGANVLT; v_gene: TRBV11-3; d_gene: NA; j_gene: TRBJ2-6
CDR3aa: AIGSGDRGLGNTIY; v_gene: TRBV10-3; d_gene: TRBD1; j_gene: TRBJ1-3
CDR3aa: ASGTGLSGYT; v_gene: TRBV7-9; d_gene: TRBD1; j_gene: TRBJ1-2
CDR3aa: ASSVWTGLNTEAF; v_gene: TRBV9; d_gene: TRBD1; j_gene: TRBJ1-1
CDR3aa: ASTYPPGQY; v_gene: TRBV7-9; d_gene: NA; j_gene: TRBJ2-7
CDR3aa: ASSYRGPLYEQY; v_gene: TRBV28; d_gene: TRBD1; j_gene: TRBJ2-7
CDR3aa: ASSPWESGNTIY; v_gene: TRBV4-1; d_gene: NA; j_gene: TRBJ1-3
CDR3aa: ASSFAQLISGANVLT; v_gene: TRBV28; d_gene: NA; j_gene: TRBJ2-6
CDR3aa: ASSPDYRSGANVLT; v_gene: TRBV5-1; d_gene: NA; j_gene: TRBJ2-6
CDR3aa: ASSLDPGQTDTQY; v_gene: TRBV7-9; d_gene: NA; j_gene: TRBJ2-3
CDR3aa: AWSPGQGTNTEAF; v_gene: TRBV30; d_gene: NA; j_gene: TRBJ1-1
CDR3aa: ASSLGIGSSYEQY; v_gene: TRBV5-5; d_gene: NA; j_gene: TRBJ2-7
CDR3aa: AGTSGEYNEQF; v_gene: TRBV30; d_gene: TRBD2; j_gene: TRBJ2-1
CDR3aa: ASSLGEGQLTDTQY; v_gene: TRBV5-1; d_gene: NA; j_gene: TRBJ2-3
CDR3aa: ASSQQDRRTDTQY; v_gene: TRBV18; d_gene: TRBD1; j_gene: TRBJ2-3
CDR3aa: ASSVTDEAF; v_gene: TRBV25-1; d_gene: NA; j_gene: TRBJ1-1
CDR3aa: ASSEKNSYEQY; v_gene: TRBV6-1; d_gene: NA; j_gene: TRBJ2-7
CDR3aa: ASSLPATNEKLF; v_gene: TRBV5-6; d_gene: NA; j_gene: TRBJ1-4
CDR3aa: ASSLSDPPDTQY; v_gene: TRBV28; d_gene: NA; j_gene: TRBJ2-3
CDR3aa: SVVPANYGYT; v_gene: TRBV29-1; d_gene: NA; j_gene: TRBJ1-2
CDR3aa: ASSQENEGLKGYT; v_gene: TRBV4-2; d_gene: NA; j_gene: TRBJ1-2
CDR3aa: ASTRGLGNTEAF; v_gene: TRBV5-6; d_gene: NA; j_gene: TRBJ1-1
CDR3aa: ASSNQGAGELF; v_gene: TRBV5-4; d_gene: NA; j_gene: TRBJ2-2
CDR3aa: ASSLSESSGGF; v_gene: TRBV6-6; d_gene: TRBD2; j_gene: TRBJ2-1
CDR3aa: ASSFALGTEAF; v_gene: TRBV7-6; d_gene: NA; j_gene: TRBJ1-1
CDR3aa: ASSQKTGSPLLNTEAF; v_gene: TRBV4-1; d_gene: NA; j_gene: TRBJ1-1
CDR3aa: ASRTGQEQY; v_gene: TRBV4-1; d_gene: NA; j_gene: TRBJ2-7
CDR3aa: ASSIGGRSYSNQPQH; v_gene: TRBV19; d_gene: NA; j_gene: TRBJ1-5
CDR3aa: AWSQGAGARTEAF; v_gene: TRBV30; d_gene: TRBD1; j_gene: TRBJ1-1
CDR3aa: ASSPTRLKANEQF; v_gene: TRBV5-6; d_gene: NA; j_gene: TRBJ2-1
CDR3aa: ASSPGQGAVDEQF; v_gene: TRBV7-3; d_gene: TRBD1; j_gene: TRBJ2-1
CDR3aa: AIGLEGNEQF; v_gene: TRBV10-3; d_gene: TRBD2; j_gene: TRBJ2-1
CDR3aa: ASSLLLQGGDEQY; v_gene: TRBV7-9; d_gene: NA; j_gene: TRBJ2-7
CDR3aa: ASSLVYSNQPQH; v_gene: TRBV7-8; d_gene: NA; j_gene: TRBJ1-5
CDR3aa: ASSPRDDYEQY; v_gene: TRBV6-6; d_gene: NA; j_gene: TRBJ2-7
CDR3aa: ASSQDQFLGEQY; v_gene: TRBV4-3; d_gene: NA; j_gene: TRBJ2-7
CDR3aa: ASNINPGWEQF; v_gene: TRBV6-1; d_gene: NA; j_gene: TRBJ2-1
CDR3aa: ASSLRGPYYEQY; v_gene: TRBV5-1; d_gene: NA; j_gene: TRBJ2-7
CDR3aa: ASRDRGTLYNEQF; v_gene: TRBV2; d_gene: TRBD1; j_gene: TRBJ2-1
CDR3aa: ASSVVTGETELKQPQH; v_gene: TRBV7-6; d_gene: TRBD1; j_gene: TRBJ1-5
CDR3aa: ASSYGSGGLYEQY; v_gene: TRBV6-5; d_gene: TRBD2; j_gene: TRBJ2-7
CDR3aa: ASSYRPGLAGHEQF; v_gene: TRBV6-5; d_gene: TRBD2; j_gene: TRBJ2-1
CDR3aa: ASSLLLYTGELF; v_gene: TRBV28; d_gene: NA; j_gene: TRBJ2-2
CDR3aa: ASSLDSGGTTGELF; v_gene: TRBV5-4; d_gene: TRBD2; j_gene: TRBJ2-2
CDR3aa: ASSDRDRGSPLH; v_gene: TRBV6-4; d_gene: TRBD1; j_gene: TRBJ1-6
CDR3aa: SGKRPGNTDTQY; v_gene: TRBV29-1; d_gene: NA; j_gene: TRBJ2-3
CDR3aa: AWSVPGGREKLF; v_gene: TRBV30; d_gene: TRBD1; j_gene: TRBJ1-4
CDR3aa: ASSQTGGGEQY; v_gene: TRBV14; d_gene: NA; j_gene: TRBJ2-7
CDR3aa: SVDHRGQGKNEQF; v_gene: TRBV29-1; d_gene: TRBD1; j_gene: TRBJ2-1